These T cell receptor beta chains were read from a single sample in a study of vaccination effects on CD4 cells after COVID-19. Sequencing used immunoSEQ multiplex PCR; TCRdb keeps in-frame clones, though not all of them. The sample carries about 58,000 clones, around three quarters recorded once. No antigen has been assigned to these receptors. The sequencing here drew on CD4+ T cells from PBMCs cultured without peptide, taken before COVID-19 vaccination. The receptors shown here come from a human donor who received a COVID-19 vaccine. Each CDR3 is given with its conserved first and last residue. The order of the fields is clone size, J gene, V gene, D gene, CDR3 DNA, CDR3 protein. The D gene is left open where the match is weak. Not every row has a clone size; where given, it reads once, few, many or a size class.

NA | TRBJ2-4 | TRBV7-8 | NA | TGTGCCAGCAGCCCCACGACAGCCAAACAAAGCCAAAACATTCAGTACTTC | CASSPTTAKQSQNIQYF
NA | TRBJ2-3 | TRBV5-4 | TRBD1 | TGTGCCAGCAGCACTCGACAGGGAAGCACAGATACGCAGTATTTT | CASSTRQGSTDTQYF
NA | TRBJ1-5 | TRBV2 | NA | TGTGCCAGCAGTAGAGAAGACGCGAGCAATCAGCCCCAGCATTTT | CASSREDASNQPQHF
NA | TRBJ1-4 | TRBV5-5 | TRBD1 | TGTGCCAGCAGCCTCTGGACAGGAGATGAAAAACTGTTTTTT | CASSLWTGDEKLFF
few | TRBJ1-1 | TRBV4-2 | NA | TGTGCCAGCCGGAGAGGGCAGGGCGAATGGGACACTGAAGCTTTCTTT | CASRRGQGEWDTEAFF
NA | TRBJ1-2 | TRBV5-1 | TRBD1 | TGCGCCAGCAGCTTGGGACAGGGGGCCTATGGCTACACCTTC | CASSLGQGAYGYTF
NA | TRBJ2-1 | TRBV29-1 | NA | TGCAGCGTTGAAGCAGTAAGAGGGGTCATTACGCAGTTCTTC | CSVEAVRGVITQFF
NA | TRBJ2-5 | TRBV5-1 | NA | TGCGCCAGCAGCGCGCCGGGGTTGGAGACCCAGTACTTC | CASSAPGLETQYF
NA | TRBJ2-5 | TRBV29-1 | TRBD1 | TGCAGCGTTGACATGACAGGGGGCGAGACCCAGTACTTC | CSVDMTGGETQYF
NA | TRBJ1-3 | TRBV4-3 | NA | TGCGCCAGCAGCCAAGGCCCACCTTTCTCTGGAAACACCATATATTTT | CASSQGPPFSGNTIYF
NA | TRBJ2-1 | TRBV5-1 | TRBD2 | TGCGCCAGCAGTTTGATGCGGGGGTCCACCTACAATGAGCAGTTCTTC | CASSLMRGSTYNEQFF
NA | TRBJ2-3 | TRBV19 | NA | TGTGCCAGTAACCGAGGGGGGGTGGCAGATACGCAGTATTTT | CASNRGGVADTQYF
NA | TRBJ1-5 | TRBV12-3/TRBV12-4 | NA | TGTGCCAGCAGAAACGATAATCAGCCCCAGCATTTT | CASRNDNQPQHF
once | TRBJ2-1 | TRBV24-1 | NA | TGTGCCACCAGTGATAGGGATACAGGGTCATCCTCGTACAATGAGCAGTTCTTC | CATSDRDTGSSSYNEQFF
NA | TRBJ1-2 | TRBV3-1/TRBV3-2 | NA | TGTGCCAGCAGCGCCCACAACTATGGCTACACCTTC | CASSAHNYGYTF
NA | TRBJ2-1 | TRBV5-1 | NA | TGCGCCAGCAGCTTCGCGGGCCCGAGCTCCTACAATGAGCAGTTCTTC | CASSFAGPSSYNEQFF
NA | TRBJ2-1 | TRBV2 | NA | TGTGCCAGCAGGATATACGATGAGCAGTTCTTC | CASRIYDEQFF
NA | TRBJ1-2 | TRBV19 | TRBD1 | TGTGCCAGTAAGCCAGGGGGCAGCTATGGCTACACCTTC | CASKPGGSYGYTF
few | TRBJ1-2 | TRBV7-2 | NA | TGTGCCAGCAGGGGTGGCTACTACGGCTACACCTTC | CASRGGYYGYTF
NA | TRBJ2-3 | TRBV7-9 | NA | TGTGCCAGCAGCGCGGACATACTCACAGATACGCAGTATTTT | CASSADILTDTQYF
NA | TRBJ2-4 | TRBV5-5 | NA | TGTGCCAGCAGCTTGATACCGGGCGGGGCAAACATTCAGTACTTC | CASSLIPGGANIQYF
NA | TRBJ1-1 | TRBV19 | NA | TGTGCCAGTAGTATAGGGCGGGGCACTGAAGCTTTCTTT | CASSIGRGTEAFF
NA | TRBJ2-3 | TRBV5-1 | TRBD2 | TGCGCCAGCAGCTTGGGAAGCGGGGACAGCACAGATACGCAGTATTTT | CASSLGSGDSTDTQYF
NA | TRBJ2-2 | TRBV7-3 | NA | TGTGCCAGCAGCTTAACGGTCCGGAGGGGAGCAGGGGAGCTGTTTTTT | CASSLTVRRGAGELFF
NA | TRBJ1-2 | TRBV10-3 | TRBD1 | TGTGCCATCAGTGAACAGGGGTACTATGGCTACACCTTC | CAISEQGYYGYTF
NA | TRBJ2-6 | TRBV7-9 | NA | TGTGCCAGCAGCTTAAACCTACCGACAGTGTCTGGGGCCAACGTCCTGACTTTC | CASSLNLPTVSGANVLTF
NA | TRBJ2-3 | TRBV7-9 | TRBD2 | TGTGCCAGCAGCTTAGGTCCTAGCGGGGGCTCTAGCACAGATACGCAGTATTTT | CASSLGPSGGSSTDTQYF
few | TRBJ1-1 | TRBV7-2 | TRBD1 | TGTGCCAGCAGCTTCGACAGGGACACTGAAGCTTTCTTT | CASSFDRDTEAFF
NA | TRBJ2-3 | TRBV4-3 | NA | TGCGCCAGCAGCCAACGATTCACAGATACGCAGTATTTT | CASSQRFTDTQYF
NA | TRBJ2-2 | TRBV4-1 | NA | TGCGCCAGCAGCCAAGAGAGGGGCCGCCGTGGAGGGGAGCTGTTTTTT | CASSQERGRRGGELFF
NA | TRBJ1-5 | TRBV6-5 | NA | TGTGCCAGCATCGTGAGTCCGGTGGGTAATCAGCCCCAGCATTTT | CASIVSPVGNQPQHF
NA | TRBJ2-5 | TRBV2 | NA | TGTGCCAGCAGTGAATCTGGGGTCCGAGAGACCCAGTACTTC | CASSESGVRETQYF
few | TRBJ2-2 | TRBV6-4 | NA | TGTGCCAGCAGTGAAGGGGAGGAGTACAGGGGACCCGGGGAGCTGTTTTTT | CASSEGEEYRGPGELFF
once | TRBJ2-5 | TRBV9 | NA | TGTGCCAGCAGCCGCACCCCGGACAGTCAAGAGACCCAGTACTTC | CASSRTPDSQETQYF
NA | TRBJ1-2 | TRBV6-6 | TRBD1 | TGTGCCAGCAGTCCAGACAGGGACTACACCTTC | CASSPDRDYTF
NA | TRBJ2-3 | TRBV6-4 | NA | TGTGCCAGCAGTGACGGGGGGGCACACACAGATACGCAGTATTTT | CASSDGGAHTDTQYF
NA | TRBJ1-2 | TRBV7-2 | TRBD1 | TGTGCCAGCAGCTTGGGGGGACAGATCTATGGCTACACCTTC | CASSLGGQIYGYTF
NA | TRBJ2-2 | TRBV7-2 | NA | TGTGCCAGCAGCTTGTACGCCGGGGAGCTGTTTTTT | CASSLYAGELFF
few | TRBJ1-2 | TRBV12-5 | TRBD1 | TGTGCTAGTGGTGAAGGGACAGGGTCCACAGAGAACTATGGCTACACCTTC | CASGEGTGSTENYGYTF
NA | TRBJ1-4 | TRBV6-5 | NA | TGTGCCAGCGGGTGGGTGGGTGAAAAACTGTTTTTT | CASGWVGEKLFF
once | TRBJ2-1 | TRBV7-2 | TRBD2 | TGTGCCAGCAGCTTCTTAGCGGGGGTTGCCTACAATGAGCAGTTCTTC | CASSFLAGVAYNEQFF
NA | TRBJ2-1 | TRBV6-1 | NA | TGTGCCAGCAGTGAAGGGTGGGAGCAGTTCTTC | CASSEGWEQFF
NA | TRBJ2-1 | TRBV7-2 | TRBD2 | TGTGCCAGCAGTAGCGGGGGGCCAATATACAATGAGCAGTTCTTC | CASSSGGPIYNEQFF
NA | TRBJ2-5 | TRBV5-4 | NA | TGTGCCAGCAGCTCCCAGATTCCCCGGGAGACCCAGTACTTC | CASSSQIPRETQYF
NA | TRBJ2-5 | TRBV6-2/TRBV6-3 | TRBD1 | TGTGCCAGCAGACCTACAGGGGTAGAGACCCAGTACTTC | CASRPTGVETQYF
NA | TRBJ2-3 | TRBV4-3 | NA | TGCGCCAGCAGCTCGGGTGGGCCGGGACCAGATACGCAGTATTTT | CASSSGGPGPDTQYF
few | TRBJ1-2 | TRBV5-1 | NA | TGCGCCAGCAGCACCGGAGGGGGTTTCTATGGCTACACCTTC | CASSTGGGFYGYTF
NA | TRBJ2-1 | TRBV4-1 | TRBD1 | TGCGCCAGCAGCAAGGGGGACAGGGACTACAATGAGCAGTTCTTC | CASSKGDRDYNEQFF
NA | TRBJ2-5 | TRBV5-1 | NA | TGCGCCAGCAGCTTAGGTCAAGAGACCCAGTACTTC | CASSLGQETQYF
NA | TRBJ2-1 | TRBV5-1 | NA | TGCGCCAGCCATACGGGGAACTACAATGAGCAGTTCTTC | CASHTGNYNEQFF
NA | TRBJ1-6 | TRBV7-2 | NA | TGTGCCAGCAGCCCCGGACTAGGCGGGAGCTCCTATAATTCACCCCTCCACTTT | CASSPGLGGSSYNSPLHF
once | TRBJ2-5 | TRBV7-3 | NA | TGTGCCAGCAGCCCGGGAGCTGGGGAGACCCAGTACTTC | CASSPGAGETQYF
once | TRBJ1-2 | TRBV29-1 | NA | TGCAGCGTTGAAGGAGTACAGGGACGCCCCAGGGATGGCTACACCTTC | CSVEGVQGRPRDGYTF
NA | TRBJ2-1 | TRBV6-2/TRBV6-3 | NA | TGTGCCAGCAGTGACAGTTTAGATTACAATGAGCAGTTCTTC | CASSDSLDYNEQFF
NA | TRBJ2-1 | TRBV10-3 | TRBD2 | TGTGCCATCAAAGAAGGCGGGGGGGAAAACAATGAGCAGTTCTTC | CAIKEGGGENNEQFF